This is a list of T cell receptor beta chains from one sample in a study of control samples from healthy donors and cancer patients. Data came from immunoSEQ multiplex PCR; TCRdb stores just in-frame clones and leaves some out. The table lists 150,000 or so clones, around nine tenths of them singletons. Material: blood. Receptors were obtained from a woman aged 25-40 years in good health. The CDR3 runs from the conserved cysteine through the conserved F or W. D genes are given only for firm matches. Size is omitted from some rows. Given values are once, few, many or a class for expanded clones.

CDR3 DNA: TGTGCCAGCAGCCAAGGCACGAACACTGAAGCTTTCTTT; CDR3 protein: CASSQGTNTEAFF; J gene: TRBJ1-1; clone size: .; D gene: .; V gene: TRBV14
CDR3 DNA: TGTGCCAGCAGCGCTCTGGGTGAGACCCAGTACTTC; CDR3 protein: CASSALGETQYF; J gene: TRBJ2-5; clone size: .; D gene: .; V gene: TRBV7-2
CDR3 DNA: TGTGCCAGCAGTTTGGAGGGCCCTCCTAACTATGGCTACACCTTC; CDR3 protein: CASSLEGPPNYGYTF; J gene: TRBJ1-2; clone size: once; D gene: .; V gene: TRBV28
CDR3 DNA: TGTGCCAGCAGCCAACGGGACAGAGGGTCACCCCTCCACTTT; CDR3 protein: CASSQRDRGSPLHF; J gene: TRBJ1-6; clone size: once; D gene: TRBD1; V gene: TRBV16
CDR3 DNA: TGTGCCAGTGCTAACAGGGCTCAAGAGACCCAGTACTTC; CDR3 protein: CASANRAQETQYF; J gene: TRBJ2-5; clone size: .; D gene: .; V gene: TRBV6-4
CDR3 DNA: TGTGCCAGCAGAGAGACAGTTTTGAGCGCAGATACGCAGTATTTT; CDR3 protein: CASRETVLSADTQYF; J gene: TRBJ2-3; clone size: few; D gene: .; V gene: TRBV2
CDR3 DNA: TGTGCCAGCAGTTTAAAAGGCAGCTCCTACGAGCAGTACTTC; CDR3 protein: CASSLKGSSYEQYF; J gene: TRBJ2-7; clone size: .; D gene: .; V gene: TRBV27
CDR3 DNA: TGTGCCAGCAGGAGGGAGGGCCGTAACGAGCAGTACTTC; CDR3 protein: CASRREGRNEQYF; J gene: TRBJ2-7; clone size: .; D gene: TRBD2; V gene: TRBV11-2
CDR3 DNA: TGTGCCAGCAGCCAGGAAGCGGGGCCCTACGAGCAGTACTTC; CDR3 protein: CASSQEAGPYEQYF; J gene: TRBJ2-7; clone size: few; D gene: TRBD2; V gene: TRBV4-2
CDR3 DNA: TGTGCCAGCAGTGAGGAGGGGACGGGTAATCAGCCCCAGCATTTT; CDR3 protein: CASSEEGTGNQPQHF; J gene: TRBJ1-5; clone size: .; D gene: .; V gene: TRBV6-1
CDR3 DNA: TGCAGTGCTAGCAGGGGATATGGCTACACCTTC; CDR3 protein: CSASRGYGYTF; J gene: TRBJ1-2; clone size: once; D gene: .; V gene: TRBV20-1
CDR3 DNA: TGTGCCAGCCTTCTTAGCGGGAGGGCCGGGTCCTACGAGCAGTACTTC; CDR3 protein: CASLLSGRAGSYEQYF; J gene: TRBJ2-7; clone size: once; D gene: TRBD2; V gene: TRBV28
CDR3 DNA: TGCGCCAGCAGCCAGCCCACAGCCCAAGGGGAGACCCAGTACTTC; CDR3 protein: CASSQPTAQGETQYF; J gene: TRBJ2-5; clone size: .; D gene: .; V gene: TRBV4-1
CDR3 DNA: TGCGCCAGCAGTTCGGGACTAGCGGGCTTTAACACCGGGGAGCTGTTTTTT; CDR3 protein: CASSSGLAGFNTGELFF; J gene: TRBJ2-2; clone size: .; D gene: TRBD2; V gene: TRBV4-1
CDR3 DNA: TGTGCCAGCAGCTTAGCGCCTCTAGCCGGCTCCTACAATGAGCAGTTCTTC; CDR3 protein: CASSLAPLAGSYNEQFF; J gene: TRBJ2-1; clone size: .; D gene: .; V gene: TRBV7-8
CDR3 DNA: TGTGCTAGTGGTTTCGGGACGGGGGTGGAGACCCAGTACTTC; CDR3 protein: CASGFGTGVETQYF; J gene: TRBJ2-5; clone size: .; D gene: .; V gene: TRBV12-5
CDR3 DNA: TGTGCCAGCAAACCCCTTAGAGCTGATACGCAGTATTTT; CDR3 protein: CASKPLRADTQYF; J gene: TRBJ2-3; clone size: .; D gene: .; V gene: TRBV19
CDR3 DNA: TGTGCCAGCAGTTTAACTCCGGGTGCAGCAGGGGCCAACGTCCTGACTTTC; CDR3 protein: CASSLTPGAAGANVLTF; J gene: TRBJ2-6; clone size: .; D gene: .; V gene: TRBV28
CDR3 DNA: TGTGCCAGCAGCTTAGGAGGGGGCTCCTACGAGCAGTACTTC; CDR3 protein: CASSLGGGSYEQYF; J gene: TRBJ2-7; clone size: .; D gene: .; V gene: TRBV7-9
CDR3 DNA: TGCGCCAGCAGCTTGGACACGGGGATTGAAGCTTTCTTT; CDR3 protein: CASSLDTGIEAFF; J gene: TRBJ1-1; clone size: .; D gene: .; V gene: TRBV5-1
CDR3 DNA: TGTGCCAGCAGTAGCGGGAGAACAGATACGCAGTATTTT; CDR3 protein: CASSSGRTDTQYF; J gene: TRBJ2-3; clone size: few; D gene: TRBD2; V gene: TRBV4-2
CDR3 DNA: TGCAGCGTTGAATCTGCATGGGGCGTTGATGGCTACACCTTC; CDR3 protein: CSVESAWGVDGYTF; J gene: TRBJ1-2; clone size: .; D gene: .; V gene: TRBV29-1
CDR3 DNA: TGTGCCAGCAGTAGGCGGACAGGGGAGGATTCGAATGAGCAGTTCTTC; CDR3 protein: CASSRRTGEDSNEQFF; J gene: TRBJ2-1; clone size: .; D gene: TRBD1; V gene: TRBV6-7
CDR3 DNA: TGTGCCAGCAGTAGGGACAGTGGGGGCAATCAGCCCCAGCATTTT; CDR3 protein: CASSRDSGGNQPQHF; J gene: TRBJ1-5; clone size: .; D gene: TRBD1; V gene: TRBV2
CDR3 DNA: TGTGCCAGCAGCACTAGAGTCGGGGCCGGATCCTACACCTTC; CDR3 protein: CASSTRVGAGSYTF; J gene: TRBJ1-2; clone size: .; D gene: .; V gene: TRBV7-9
CDR3 DNA: TGCAGCGCCAGAAACACAGACTACGAGCAGTACTTC; CDR3 protein: CSARNTDYEQYF; J gene: TRBJ2-7; clone size: .; D gene: .; V gene: TRBV29-1
CDR3 DNA: TGCAGTGCTAGTCGTGAGGGGTCCCTTTCCTACGAGCAGTACTTC; CDR3 protein: CSASREGSLSYEQYF; J gene: TRBJ2-7; clone size: .; D gene: .; V gene: TRBV20-1
CDR3 DNA: TGCAGCGTTGACTTGGGGGTGGGCCAAGAGACCCAGTACTTC; CDR3 protein: CSVDLGVGQETQYF; J gene: TRBJ2-5; clone size: once; D gene: .; V gene: TRBV29-1
CDR3 DNA: TGTGCCAGCAGTTACGCAGGGGCCATCTACGAGCAGTACTTC; CDR3 protein: CASSYAGAIYEQYF; J gene: TRBJ2-7; clone size: .; D gene: .; V gene: TRBV6-5
CDR3 DNA: TGTGCCATCAGTGAGTCGCGGGGGGGCGCGGTGGCTTTCTTT; CDR3 protein: CAISESRGGAVAFF; J gene: TRBJ1-1; clone size: .; D gene: .; V gene: TRBV10-3
CDR3 DNA: TGCGCCAGCAGCCCCAGAGACAGGGGCACCGGGGAGCTGTTTTTT; CDR3 protein: CASSPRDRGTGELFF; J gene: TRBJ2-2; clone size: .; D gene: TRBD1; V gene: TRBV4-3
CDR3 DNA: TGTGCCAGCAGTTTATTCGCAGGGGGAAAAGAGACCCAGTACTTC; CDR3 protein: CASSLFAGGKETQYF; J gene: TRBJ2-5; clone size: .; D gene: TRBD1; V gene: TRBV27
CDR3 DNA: TGTGCCAGCAGTCCGGCGATTGGCACTGAAGCTTTCTTT; CDR3 protein: CASSPAIGTEAFF; J gene: TRBJ1-1; clone size: .; D gene: .; V gene: TRBV27
CDR3 DNA: TGTGCCACCAGTGACTCCCGGGACCGAACTAAATATGGCTACACCTTC; CDR3 protein: CATSDSRDRTKYGYTF; J gene: TRBJ1-2; clone size: .; D gene: .; V gene: TRBV24-1
CDR3 DNA: TGCGCCAGCAGCAACACAGGGTACGAGCAGTACTTC; CDR3 protein: CASSNTGYEQYF; J gene: TRBJ2-7; clone size: .; D gene: .; V gene: TRBV5-1
CDR3 DNA: TGTGCCAGCAGCCACGCCGTTGTCACCCAGTACTTC; CDR3 protein: CASSHAVVTQYF; J gene: TRBJ2-5; clone size: .; D gene: .; V gene: TRBV3-1/TRBV3-2
CDR3 DNA: TGTGCCACCAGCAGAGATGAGGGGGCTGAAGCTTTCTTT; CDR3 protein: CATSRDEGAEAFF; J gene: TRBJ1-1; clone size: .; D gene: .; V gene: TRBV15
CDR3 DNA: TGTGCCAGCAGCCCGGGACAGGGCTTTTATCAGCCCCAGCATTTT; CDR3 protein: CASSPGQGFYQPQHF; J gene: TRBJ1-5; clone size: .; D gene: TRBD1; V gene: TRBV27
CDR3 DNA: TGTGCCAGCAGCCGAGACAGGGTGAATGAGCAGTTCTTC; CDR3 protein: CASSRDRVNEQFF; J gene: TRBJ2-1; clone size: .; D gene: TRBD1; V gene: TRBV6-5
CDR3 DNA: TGCGCCAGCAGCCAAGTGCCGGGATACACCGGGGAGCTGTTTTTT; CDR3 protein: CASSQVPGYTGELFF; J gene: TRBJ2-2; clone size: .; D gene: .; V gene: TRBV4-1
CDR3 DNA: TGTGCCAGCAGCTTGGCGTCCAATGAGCAGTTCTTC; CDR3 protein: CASSLASNEQFF; J gene: TRBJ2-1; clone size: .; D gene: .; V gene: TRBV5-6
CDR3 DNA: TGTGCCAGCAGTCCAACAAGGAACACTGAAGCTTTCTTT; CDR3 protein: CASSPTRNTEAFF; J gene: TRBJ1-1; clone size: .; D gene: .; V gene: TRBV6-4
CDR3 DNA: TGTGCCAGCAGTTCCCCCGGGTCCTACGAGCAGTACTTC; CDR3 protein: CASSSPGSYEQYF; J gene: TRBJ2-7; clone size: .; D gene: .; V gene: TRBV6-5
CDR3 DNA: TGTGCCGCCACGACAGGAGCTAGCAATCAGCCCCAGCATTTT; CDR3 protein: CAATTGASNQPQHF; J gene: TRBJ1-5; clone size: .; D gene: .; V gene: TRBV30
CDR3 DNA: TGTGCCAGCAGTTCAAACGACAGGGCGGGCTACACCTTC; CDR3 protein: CASSSNDRAGYTF; J gene: TRBJ1-2; clone size: .; D gene: TRBD1; V gene: TRBV28
CDR3 DNA: TGTGCCTGGAGTGTAGGACAGGGTAGCACAGATACGCAGTATTTT; CDR3 protein: CAWSVGQGSTDTQYF; J gene: TRBJ2-3; clone size: .; D gene: TRBD1; V gene: TRBV30
CDR3 DNA: TGCGCCAGCAGCGATTCCGGGACTAGAGGGTTCAATGAGCAGTTCTTC; CDR3 protein: CASSDSGTRGFNEQFF; J gene: TRBJ2-1; clone size: .; D gene: TRBD2; V gene: TRBV4-1
CDR3 DNA: TGTGCCAGTAGTCCCCGAAACAGGGATGACTATGGCTACACCTTC; CDR3 protein: CASSPRNRDDYGYTF; J gene: TRBJ1-2; clone size: .; D gene: .; V gene: TRBV19